The T cell receptor beta chain under discussion was sequenced for a study of shared clonotypes between healthy human individuals. Study-level background: The study enrolled a couple of women and a few men aged 18 to 49. Three plates were used per donor for CD4 naive, three for CD4 memory, two for CD8 naive and one for CD8 memory.

This CDR3 is 17 amino acids long. V lost 5 bases to trimming and J lost 0 bases; unmatched junction nucleotides: 6. Germline values: CDR1 SGHVS, CDR2 FQNEAQ. CD45RO-negative CD8 cells positively selected for CCR7 made up the naive population, which excluded terminally differentiated effector memory CD45RA+ cells. Every subset had its genomic DNA shared out evenly among several immunoSEQ plates. TCRdb's table, derived via immunoSEQ multiplex PCR, lists solely in-frame clones and lacks some. The top ten hold roughly 0.1% of the sample, which has hundreds of thousands of clones, about 95% seen once. Sample: naive CD8+ T cells sorted from blood. This sequence originates from a woman between 25 and 40 years old in good health. This chain connects TRBV7-8 to TRBJ2-5, with 13 bases identical to TRBD2. The CDR3 nucleotides are TGTGCCAGCAGCCCGGGACTAGCGGGAAACTACCAAGAGACCCAGTACTTC. The encoded protein is CASSPGLAGNYQETQYF.